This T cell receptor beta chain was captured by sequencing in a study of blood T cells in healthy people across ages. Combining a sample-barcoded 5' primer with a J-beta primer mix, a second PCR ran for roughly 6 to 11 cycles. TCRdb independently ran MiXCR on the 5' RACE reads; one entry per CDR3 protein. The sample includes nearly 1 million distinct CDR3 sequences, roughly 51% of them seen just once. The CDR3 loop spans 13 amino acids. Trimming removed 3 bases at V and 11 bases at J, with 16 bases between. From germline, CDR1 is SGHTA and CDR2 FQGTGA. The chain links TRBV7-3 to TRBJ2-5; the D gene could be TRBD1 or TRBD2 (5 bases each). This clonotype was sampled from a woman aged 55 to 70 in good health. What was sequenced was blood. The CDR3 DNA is TGTGCCAGCAGCTTCTCAGGGAGCAGGGAGCAGTACTTC. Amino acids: CASSFSGSREQYF. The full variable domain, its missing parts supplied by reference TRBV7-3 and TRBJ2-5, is GAGVSQTPSNKVTEKGKYVELRCDPISGHTALYWYRQSLGQGPEFLIYFQGTGAADDSGLPNDRFFAVRPEGSVSTLKIQRTERGDSAVYLCASSFSGSREQYFGPGTRLLVL.